This T cell receptor (beta chain) was recovered during a study of blood T cell repertoires in COVID-19. Study-level information: Sample material is recorded as cDNA or gDNA derived from T cells, B-cell-depleted T cells, or PBMCs.

Per the study methods: The assay estimated nucleated cells by amplifying reference gene primers. The assay was immunoSEQ multiplex PCR, and TCRdb's table has in-frame clones only and misses some. V and J calls and clone size are copied from that table; D and trimming were computed from the DNA. The data contain 500,000 or so clones, 75% to 90% of them singletons. Clinical histories supplied by participants themselves formed the basis of cohort assignment. Germline values: CDR1 SQVTM, CDR2 ANQGSEA. This CDR3 region has 19 residues. The V end lost 5 bases, the J end lost 0 bases, and 28 bases lay between the germline ends.

V is TRBV29-1 and J is TRBJ1-2; tentatively, D is TRBD1 (5 bases). Sample: PBMCs or T cells enriched from blood (not recorded which). The clonotype originates from a woman in her late teens or twenties who had recovered from COVID-19. In DNA, the CDR3 is TGCAGCGTTCGACCCTGGGGGGGATCACTGGGGTTGGCTAACTATGGCTACACCTTC. Its protein product is CSVRPWGGSLGLANYGYTF.